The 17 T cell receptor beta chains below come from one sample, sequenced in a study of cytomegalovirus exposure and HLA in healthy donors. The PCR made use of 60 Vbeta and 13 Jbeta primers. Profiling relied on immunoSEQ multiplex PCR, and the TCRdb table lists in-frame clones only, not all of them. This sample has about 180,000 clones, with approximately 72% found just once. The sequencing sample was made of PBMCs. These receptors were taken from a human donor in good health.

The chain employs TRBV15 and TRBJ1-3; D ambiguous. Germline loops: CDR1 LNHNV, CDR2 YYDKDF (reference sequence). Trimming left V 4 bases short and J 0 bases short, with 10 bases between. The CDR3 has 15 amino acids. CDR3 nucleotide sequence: TGTGCCACCAGCACCCGACTCGCCTCTGGAAACACCATATATTTT. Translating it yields CATSTRLASGNTIYF.

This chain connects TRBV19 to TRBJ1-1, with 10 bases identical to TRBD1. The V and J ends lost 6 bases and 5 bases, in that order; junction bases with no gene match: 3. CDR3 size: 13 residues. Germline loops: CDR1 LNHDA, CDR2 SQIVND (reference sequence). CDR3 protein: CASSGTGETEAFF. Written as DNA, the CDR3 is TGTGCCAGTAGCGGGACAGGGGAAACTGAAGCTTTCTTT.

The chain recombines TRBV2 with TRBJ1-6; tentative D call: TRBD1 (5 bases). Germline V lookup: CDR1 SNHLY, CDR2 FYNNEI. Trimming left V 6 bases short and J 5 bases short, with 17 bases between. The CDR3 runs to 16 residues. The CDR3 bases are TGTGCCAGCAGGCGAAGGGGCACAGCAGATAATTCACCCCTCCACTTT. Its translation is CASRRRGTADNSPLHF.

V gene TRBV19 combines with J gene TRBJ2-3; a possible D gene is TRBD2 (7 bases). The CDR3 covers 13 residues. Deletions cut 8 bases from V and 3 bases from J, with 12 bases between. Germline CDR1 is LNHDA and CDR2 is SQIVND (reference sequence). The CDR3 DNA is TGTGCCAGTGCGGGGGCTCGGACAGATACGCAGTATTTT. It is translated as CASAGARTDTQYF.

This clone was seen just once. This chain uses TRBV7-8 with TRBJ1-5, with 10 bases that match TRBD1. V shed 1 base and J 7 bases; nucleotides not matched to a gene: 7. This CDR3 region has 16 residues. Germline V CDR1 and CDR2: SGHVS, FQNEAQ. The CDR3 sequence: CASSLEALTGGQPQHF. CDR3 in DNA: TGTGCCAGCAGCTTAGAGGCCCTGACAGGGGGCCAGCCCCAGCATTTT.

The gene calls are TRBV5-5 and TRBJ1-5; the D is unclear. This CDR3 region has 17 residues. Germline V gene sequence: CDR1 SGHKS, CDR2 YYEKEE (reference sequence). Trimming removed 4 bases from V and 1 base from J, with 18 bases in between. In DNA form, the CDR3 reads TGTGCCAGCAGCCCTGAGGTGTGGTCTCGAAGCAATCAGCCCCAGCATTTT. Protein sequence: CASSPEVWSRSNQPQHF.

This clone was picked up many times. CDR3 nucleotide sequence: TGCGCCAGCAGCCAAGATACAGGGGACGAGCAGTACTTC. This translates into CASSQDTGDEQYF. The chain combines TRBV4-3 with TRBJ2-7, with TRBD1 identical over 7 bases. Germline V gene sequence: CDR1 LGHNA, CDR2 YSLEER. The CDR3 contains 13 residues. V lost 0 bases and J lost 5; bases outside the gene matches: 1.

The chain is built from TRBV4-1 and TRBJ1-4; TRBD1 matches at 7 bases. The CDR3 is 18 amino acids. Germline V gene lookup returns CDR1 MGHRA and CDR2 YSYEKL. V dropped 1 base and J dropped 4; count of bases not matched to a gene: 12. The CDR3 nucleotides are TGCGCCAGCAGCCAAGGTTCGACAGGGTCGTGGGGTAATGAAAAACTGTTTTTT. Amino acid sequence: CASSQGSTGSWGNEKLFF.

The CDR3 region is CASSLGYYTNNEQFF. CDR3 DNA: TGTGCCAGCAGCTTAGGTTACTACACTAACAATGAGCAGTTCTTC. This chain uses TRBV11-2 with TRBJ2-1; D remains unclear. There are 15 residues in the CDR3. CDR1 and CDR2 from the germline V gene are SGHAT and FQNNGV. With 1 base removed from V and 5 bases from J, the gap between germline ends came to 12 bases.

As DNA, the CDR3 is TGTGCCAGCAGCTTGAGGGGACTAGCGGGGGTGGGAGAGACCCAGTACTTC. As protein: CASSLRGLAGVGETQYF. J is TRBJ2-5 and V is TRBV5-4, with 14 bases matching TRBD2. With V trimmed by 1 base and J by 4 bases, 6 bases remained unmatched. Germline-derived CDR1 and CDR2 are SGHNT and YYREEE (reference sequence). The CDR3 is 17 residues long.

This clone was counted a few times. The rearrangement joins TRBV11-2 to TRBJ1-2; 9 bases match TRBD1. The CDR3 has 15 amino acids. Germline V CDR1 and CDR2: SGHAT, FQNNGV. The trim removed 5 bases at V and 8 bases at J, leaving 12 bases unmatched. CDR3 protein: CASSIYRGPPEGYTF. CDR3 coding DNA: TGTGCCAGCAGCATCTACAGGGGGCCCCCGGAGGGCTACACCTTC.

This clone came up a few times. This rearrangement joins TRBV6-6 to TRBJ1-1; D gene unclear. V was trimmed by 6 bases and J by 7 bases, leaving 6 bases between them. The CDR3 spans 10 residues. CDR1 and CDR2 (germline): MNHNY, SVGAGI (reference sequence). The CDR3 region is CASRTCEAFF. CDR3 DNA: TGTGCCAGCAGGACATGTGAAGCTTTCTTT.

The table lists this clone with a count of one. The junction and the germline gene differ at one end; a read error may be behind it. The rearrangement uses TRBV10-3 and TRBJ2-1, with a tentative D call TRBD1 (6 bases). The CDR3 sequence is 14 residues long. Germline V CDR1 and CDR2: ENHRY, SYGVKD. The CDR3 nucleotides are TGTGCCATCAGTGAGTCGGGAAGGGACAAGGAGCAGTTCTTC. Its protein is CAISESGRDKEQFF.

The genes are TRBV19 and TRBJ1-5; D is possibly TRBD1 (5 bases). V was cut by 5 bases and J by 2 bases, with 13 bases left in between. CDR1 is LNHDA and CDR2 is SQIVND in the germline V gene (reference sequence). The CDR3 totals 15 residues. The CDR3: CASSSQGLGNQPQHF. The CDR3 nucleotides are TGTGCCAGTAGTTCCCAGGGACTAGGCAATCAGCCCCAGCATTTT.

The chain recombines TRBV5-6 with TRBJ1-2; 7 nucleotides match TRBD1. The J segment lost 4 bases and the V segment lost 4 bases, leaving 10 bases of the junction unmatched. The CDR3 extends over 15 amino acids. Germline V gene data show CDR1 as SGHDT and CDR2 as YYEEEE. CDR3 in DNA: TGTGCCAGCAGCCCTAACGACAGGGTAGGCTATGGCTACACCTTC. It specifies CASSPNDRVGYGYTF.

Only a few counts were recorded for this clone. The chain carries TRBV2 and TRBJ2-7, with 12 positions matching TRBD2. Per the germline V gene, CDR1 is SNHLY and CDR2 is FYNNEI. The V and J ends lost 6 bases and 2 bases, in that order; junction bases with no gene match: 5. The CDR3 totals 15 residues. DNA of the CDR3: TGTGCCAGCAGACCGACTAGCGGGAGTCCCTACGAGCAGTACTTC. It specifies CASRPTSGSPYEQYF.

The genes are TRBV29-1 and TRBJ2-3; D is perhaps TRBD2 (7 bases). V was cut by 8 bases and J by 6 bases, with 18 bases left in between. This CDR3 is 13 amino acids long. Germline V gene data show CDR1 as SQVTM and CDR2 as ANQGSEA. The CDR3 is CSQRAGAGDTQYF. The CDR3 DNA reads TGCAGCCAGAGGGCGGGGGCGGGGGATACGCAGTATTTT.